The clone carrying this TCR beta chain was detected only a few times. Its antigen is undetermined. The sample originates from a study of T cells after yellow fever vaccination. Regarding the study as a whole: Post-booster repertoires again held most primary-vaccination clones (approximately 96% CD4, roughly 88% CD8). The secondary T-cell response peaked on day 5, not day 15, but was weaker. Some clonotypes, a small share, were shared between CD4 and CD8 compartments. The study noted that FACS-sorted repertoires could contain abundant clonotypes contaminating from the bulk population.

Germline V gene data show CDR1 as MNHEY and CDR2 as SMNVEV (reference sequence). V gave up 0 bases and J gave up 5 bases, with 21 bases separating them. This CDR3 contains 18 residues. In TCRdb, the 5' RACE reads were re-called with MiXCR into one record per CDR3 protein. Of about 340,000 distinct CDR3 sequences detected, 8.5% to 10% appear once; the ten largest clones hold 18%. This chain links TRBV27 with TRBJ2-3; a possible D gene is TRBD2 (6 bases). The specimen was PBMCs, collected on the day of the first yellow fever vaccination. This receptor was identified in a man aged 18-30 years who received the YFV17D yellow fever vaccine. The CDR3 bases are TGTGCCAGCAGTTTATCGTCCTGGGCTCTCCTGGGAGGAGATACGCAGTATTTT. The encoded protein is CASSLSSWALLGGDTQYF.